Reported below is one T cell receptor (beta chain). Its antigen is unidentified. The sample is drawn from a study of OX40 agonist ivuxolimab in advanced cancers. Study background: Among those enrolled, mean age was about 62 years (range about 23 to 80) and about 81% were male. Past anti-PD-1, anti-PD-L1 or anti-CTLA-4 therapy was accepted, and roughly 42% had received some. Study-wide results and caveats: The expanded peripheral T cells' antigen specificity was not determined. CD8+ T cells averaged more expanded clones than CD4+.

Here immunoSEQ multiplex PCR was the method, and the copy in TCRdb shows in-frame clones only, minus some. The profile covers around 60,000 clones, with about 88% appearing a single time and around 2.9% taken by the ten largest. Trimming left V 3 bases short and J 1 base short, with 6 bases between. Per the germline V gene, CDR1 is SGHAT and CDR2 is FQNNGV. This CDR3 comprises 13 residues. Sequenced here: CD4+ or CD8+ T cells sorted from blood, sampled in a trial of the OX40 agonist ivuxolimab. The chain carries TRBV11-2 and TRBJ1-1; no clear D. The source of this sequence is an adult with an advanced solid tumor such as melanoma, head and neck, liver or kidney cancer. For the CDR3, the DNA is TGTGCCAGCAGCTTGACCGCGAACACTGAAGCTTTCTTT. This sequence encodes CASSLTANTEAFF.